These T cell receptor beta chains were read from a single sample in a study of a mutant IDH1 vaccine in newly diagnosed glioma. The antigens these receptors bind are not known. The assay was immunoSEQ multiplex PCR, and TCRdb's table has in-frame clones only and misses some. This sample yields 55,000 to 65,000 clones, of which under 90% are seen a single time; around 4% belongs to the top ten. The sequencing used PBMCs, collected from a glioma patient whose treatment included an IDH1 peptide vaccine. These receptors originate from a man in his thirties or forties with glioma. Each CDR3 is given with its conserved first and last residue. Fields, in order: V gene, CDR3 length, J gene, CDR3 protein.

V: TRBV7-2; length: 12; J: TRBJ2-7; CDR3: CASSFLTYEQYF
V: TRBV6-1; length: 14; J: TRBJ1-2; CDR3: CASSVDGTSYGYTF
V: TRBV9; length: 12; J: TRBJ1-2; CDR3: CASSVGVYGYTF
V: TRBV29-1; length: 12; J: TRBJ1-2; CDR3: CSVKKGSYGYTF
V: TRBV30; length: 13; J: TRBJ1-5; CDR3: CAWSVGYNQPQHF
V: TRBV5-5; length: 16; J: TRBJ1-2; CDR3: CASSLVRTVDNYGYTF
V: TRBV4-1; length: 19; J: TRBJ1-4; CDR3: CASSQGEMFAGRGPEKLFF
V: TRBV6-5; length: 14; J: TRBJ2-7; CDR3: CATTSRGEVYEQYF
V: TRBV7-2; length: 18; J: TRBJ2-2; CDR3: CASSLVILAGTNTGELFF
V: TRBV6-5; length: 16; J: TRBJ2-7; CDR3: CASSYSRWGTAYEQYF
V: TRBV2; length: 11; J: TRBJ2-7; CDR3: CASSEDRQGNF
V: TRBV6-5; length: 16; J: TRBJ1-3; CDR3: CASSYSGTSTGNTIYF
V: TRBV6-6; length: 12; J: TRBJ1-4; CDR3: CASSPLGQKLFF
V: TRBV5-1; length: 18; J: TRBJ2-7; CDR3: CASSLGTLSGGKTYEQYF
V: TRBV5-4; length: 14; J: TRBJ1-1; CDR3: CASSLVPGNTEAFF
V: TRBV10-2; length: 16; J: TRBJ2-5; CDR3: CASSESLAGSQETQYF
V: TRBV2; length: 14; J: TRBJ1-1; CDR3: CASSLQGAGTEAFF
V: TRBV6-6; length: 16; J: TRBJ1-6; CDR3: CASSYSQPIYNSPLHF
V: TRBV7-9; length: 13; J: TRBJ1-5; CDR3: CASSPRVNQPQHF
V: TRBV19; length: 15; J: TRBJ2-3; CDR3: CASSISGGDTDTQYF
V: TRBV4-1; length: 16; J: TRBJ2-5; CDR3: CASSQDLNRGQETQYF
V: TRBV11-2; length: 15; J: TRBJ2-6; CDR3: CASSYLQGSGNVLTF
V: TRBV27; length: 14; J: TRBJ2-7; CDR3: CASSLSAGSYEQYF
V: TRBV18; length: 17; J: TRBJ2-7; CDR3: CASSRTSGGYISYEQYF
V: TRBV28; length: 15; J: TRBJ2-7; CDR3: CASSDSGGASYEQYF
V: TRBV28; length: 13; J: TRBJ2-7; CDR3: CASSAQGLRMQYF
V: TRBV19; length: 15; J: TRBJ2-3; CDR3: CASRGLAGGIDTQYF
V: TRBV23-1; length: 14; J: TRBJ2-1; CDR3: CASSQIFPYNEQFF
V: TRBV5-1; length: 16; J: TRBJ1-2; CDR3: CASSPSPGRPNYGYTF
V: TRBV28; length: 14; J: TRBJ1-2; CDR3: CASIKSQRSSGYTF
V: TRBV7-9; length: 17; J: TRBJ1-1; CDR3: CAHVERGGDLARSEAFF
V: TRBV6-1; length: 15; J: TRBJ1-5; CDR3: CASSESTGPHQPQHF
V: TRBV5-1; length: 14; J: TRBJ1-1; CDR3: CASSLAGGNTEAFF
V: TRBV29-1; length: 12; J: TRBJ2-3; CDR3: CSVHLGADTQYF
V: TRBV23-1; length: 16; J: TRBJ2-1; CDR3: CASSRSLGREGNEQFF
V: TRBV7-8; length: 15; J: TRBJ2-7; CDR3: CASSSPRGAAYEQYF
V: TRBV19; length: 16; J: TRBJ1-5; CDR3: CASSIAGPLANQPQHF
V: TRBV28; length: 14; J: TRBJ1-2; CDR3: CASIPGGRFYGYTF
V: TRBV4-2; length: 15; J: TRBJ1-2; CDR3: CASSQAGGNNYGYTF
V: TRBV9; length: 15; J: TRBJ2-2; CDR3: CASSFTGADTGELFF
V: TRBV6-1; length: 14; J: TRBJ1-2; CDR3: CATILTGGSYGYTF
V: TRBV28; length: 14; J: TRBJ1-5; CDR3: CASSSPRGNQPQHF
V: TRBV5-1; length: 12; J: TRBJ1-2; CDR3: CASRSDIYGYTF
V: TRBV6-1; length: 16; J: TRBJ2-6; CDR3: CASSGTGLQGANVLTF
V: TRBV7-9; length: 12; J: TRBJ2-1; CDR3: CASSLGSNEQFF
V: TRBV7-9; length: 12; J: TRBJ2-7; CDR3: CASSLVSYEQYF
V: TRBV7-2; length: 15; J: TRBJ2-1; CDR3: CASSSGLFGNNEQFF
V: TRBV25-1; length: 11; J: TRBJ2-7; CDR3: CASSERYEQYF
V: TRBV15; length: 14; J: TRBJ1-5; CDR3: CATSRDSSNQPQHF
V: TRBV9; length: 15; J: TRBJ2-3; CDR3: CATVGQGITKNTQYF
V: TRBV5-1; length: 14; J: TRBJ2-5; CDR3: CASSLGQGVETQYF
V: TRBV19; length: 15; J: TRBJ1-1; CDR3: CASSPTGGPYTEAFF
V: TRBV27; length: 14; J: TRBJ2-5; CDR3: CASSFKLLAETQYF
V: TRBV5-1; length: 16; J: TRBJ1-6; CDR3: CASSDGPSDYNSPLHF
V: TRBV28; length: 17; J: TRBJ1-5; CDR3: CASSLGQALFSNQPQHF
V: TRBV5-3; length: 19; J: TRBJ1-6; CDR3: CARPFYGTGGSSYNSPLHF
V: TRBV7-9; length: 15; J: TRBJ2-7; CDR3: CASSHPREEVFKQYF